This TCR beta chain was identified during a study of PD-1 blockade in classical Hodgkin lymphoma. Study-level results: While CD8+ TCR diversity did not rise significantly by C4D1, CD4+ TCR diversity did. For complete responders, baseline diversity was comparable to that of newly diagnosed patients.

The data were produced by immunoSEQ multiplex PCR, yet TCRdb's version contains in-frame clones alone and is incomplete. The data show approximately 17,000 clones, with around 76% seen just once and 25% to 35% held by the top ten. This clone came up a few times. Its antigen remains unknown. Relapse after autologous stem cell transplantation occurred in every patient, and brentuximab vedotin exposure varied. Patients showed best responses of complete response, partial response or progressive disease. The source material was peripheral blood mononuclear cells (PBMCs), sampled before the second cycle of nivolumab. The source of this sequence is a human donor with classical Hodgkin lymphoma.

The CDR3 region has the DNA TGTGCCAGTAGTAAGGATCGTTCTGTAACAAACAATGAGCAGTTCTTC. Its translation: CASSKDRSVTNNEQFF. The chain is built from TRBV19 and TRBJ2-1; D is uncertain. V lost 4 bases and J lost 5, with 18 bases in between. The CDR3 extends over 16 amino acids. Germline V gene sequence: CDR1 LNHDA, CDR2 SQIVND (reference sequence).